This T cell receptor (beta chain) stems from a study of blood T cells in healthy people across ages. Then a second PCR, running about 6 to 12 cycles, was carried out with a sample-barcoded 5' primer and a J-beta primer mix. MiXCR, applied by TCRdb to the 5' RACE reads, yields one record per CDR3 protein. The table records approximately 780,000 distinct CDR3 sequences, under 30% of them present only once. Germline loops: CDR1 DFQATT, CDR2 SNEGSKA (reference sequence). Trimming took 4 bases from V and 1 from J, leaving 7 bases between them. The CDR3 length is 12 residues. These data were also filed under a second study, of T cells of mothers and their children.

The chain couples TRBV20-1 to TRBJ2-5; D not certain. The receptor was derived from a boy younger than 18 in good health. Sequenced: blood. CDR3 protein: CSAMGTQETQYF. The DNA of the CDR3 is TGCAGTGCTATGGGCACCCAAGAGACCCAGTACTTC.